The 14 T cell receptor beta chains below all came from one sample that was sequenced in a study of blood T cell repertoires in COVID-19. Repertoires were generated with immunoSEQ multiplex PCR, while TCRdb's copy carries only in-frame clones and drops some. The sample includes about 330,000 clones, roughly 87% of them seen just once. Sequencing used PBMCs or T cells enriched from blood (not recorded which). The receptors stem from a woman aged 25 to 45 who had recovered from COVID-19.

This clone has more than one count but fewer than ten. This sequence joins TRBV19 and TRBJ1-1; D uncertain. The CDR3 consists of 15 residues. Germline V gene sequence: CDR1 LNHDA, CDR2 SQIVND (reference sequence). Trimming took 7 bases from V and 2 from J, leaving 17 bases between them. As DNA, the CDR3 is TGTGCCAGTAACGATCGGGCCCGGGGTAACACTGAAGCTTTCTTT. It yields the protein CASNDRARGNTEAFF.

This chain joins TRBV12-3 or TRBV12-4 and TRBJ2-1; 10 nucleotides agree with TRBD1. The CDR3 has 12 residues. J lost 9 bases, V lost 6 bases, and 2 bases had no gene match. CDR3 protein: CASSRTGGEQFF. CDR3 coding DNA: TGTGCCAGCAGCAGGACAGGGGGTGAGCAGTTCTTC.

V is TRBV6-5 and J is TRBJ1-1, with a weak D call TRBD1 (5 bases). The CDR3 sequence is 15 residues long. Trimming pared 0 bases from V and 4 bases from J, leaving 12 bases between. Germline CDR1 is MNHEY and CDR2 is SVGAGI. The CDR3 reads CASSYSLGAGTEAFF. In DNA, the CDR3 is TGTGCCAGCAGTTACTCGCTAGGGGCTGGCACTGAAGCTTTCTTT.

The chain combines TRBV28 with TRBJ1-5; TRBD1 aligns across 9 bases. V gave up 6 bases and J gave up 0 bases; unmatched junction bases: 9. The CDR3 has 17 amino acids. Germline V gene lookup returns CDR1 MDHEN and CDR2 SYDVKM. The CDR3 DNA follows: TGTGCCAGCAGCCCCCGGGACAGGGCCTATAGCAATCAGCCCCAGCATTTT. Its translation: CASSPRDRAYSNQPQHF.

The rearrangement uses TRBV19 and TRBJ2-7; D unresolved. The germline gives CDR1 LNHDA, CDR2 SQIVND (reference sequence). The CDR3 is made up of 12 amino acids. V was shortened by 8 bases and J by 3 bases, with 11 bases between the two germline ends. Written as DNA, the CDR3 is TGTGCCAGTTCCCGCGGCCTCTACGAGCAGTACTTC. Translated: CASSRGLYEQYF.

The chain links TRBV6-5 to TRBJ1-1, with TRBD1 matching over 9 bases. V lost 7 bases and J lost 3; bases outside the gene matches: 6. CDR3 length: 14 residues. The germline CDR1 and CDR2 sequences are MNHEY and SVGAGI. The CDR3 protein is CASISDRGYTEAFF. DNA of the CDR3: TGTGCCAGCATATCGGACAGGGGCTACACTGAAGCTTTCTTT.

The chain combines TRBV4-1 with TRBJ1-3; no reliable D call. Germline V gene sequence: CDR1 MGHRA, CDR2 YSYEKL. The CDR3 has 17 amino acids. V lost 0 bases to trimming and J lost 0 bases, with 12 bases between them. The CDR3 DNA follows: TGCGCCAGCAGCCAAGATCCGCCTAATGCCTCTGGAAACACCATATATTTT. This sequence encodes CASSQDPPNASGNTIYF.

CDR3 sequence (DNA): TGTGCCAGCAGCCTTTTGATTCGTCGACAGGGGACCACCGGGGAGCTGTTTTTT. Translating gives CASSLLIRRQGTTGELFF. The genes are TRBV3-1 (or the pseudogene TRBV3-2) and TRBJ2-2; 8 nucleotides match TRBD1. CDR1 LGHDT and CDR2 YNNKEL come from the germline V gene (reference sequence). J lost 4 bases, V lost 4 bases, and 14 bases had no gene match. The CDR3 totals 18 residues.

CDR3 region: CASSLNPPDRNSPLHF. CDR3 nucleotide sequence: TGTGCCAGCAGCTTAAACCCCCCCGACAGAAATTCACCCCTCCACTTT. The V gene is TRBV7-8, the J gene TRBJ1-6; maybe TRBD1 (5 bases). The V end was cut by 2 bases, the J end by 7 bases, with 15 bases between. Germline V CDR1 and CDR2: SGHVS, FQNEAQ. There are 16 residues in the CDR3.

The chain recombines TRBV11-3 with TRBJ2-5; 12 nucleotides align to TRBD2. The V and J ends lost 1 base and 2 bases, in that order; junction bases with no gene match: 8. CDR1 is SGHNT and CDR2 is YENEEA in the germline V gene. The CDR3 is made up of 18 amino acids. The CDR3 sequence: CASSLGAQGLAGQETQYF. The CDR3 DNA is TGTGCCAGCAGCTTAGGGGCCCAAGGACTAGCGGGGCAAGAGACCCAGTACTTC.

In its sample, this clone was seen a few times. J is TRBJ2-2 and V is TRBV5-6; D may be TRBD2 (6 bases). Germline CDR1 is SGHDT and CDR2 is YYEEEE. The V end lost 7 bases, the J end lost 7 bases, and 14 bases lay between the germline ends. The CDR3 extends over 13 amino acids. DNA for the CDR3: TGTGCCAGCCAGGACGGCGGGATCGGGGAGCTGTTTTTT. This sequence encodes CASQDGGIGELFF.

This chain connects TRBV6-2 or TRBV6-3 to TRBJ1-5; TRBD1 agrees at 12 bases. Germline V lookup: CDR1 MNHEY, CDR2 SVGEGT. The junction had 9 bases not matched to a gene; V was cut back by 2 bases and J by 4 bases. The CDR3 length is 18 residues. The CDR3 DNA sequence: TGTGCCAGCAGTTACGGGGGACAGGGGGCTGGTCGGAATCAGCCCCAGCATTTT. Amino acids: CASSYGGQGAGRNQPQHF.

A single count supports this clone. The CDR3 DNA reads TGTGCCAGCAGTTTCCGGCAACTAGGGGCCAACGTCCTGACTTTC. Its protein product is CASSFRQLGANVLTF. This sequence joins TRBV27 and TRBJ2-6; no definite D call. From germline, CDR1 is MNHEY and CDR2 SMNVEV (reference sequence). The CDR3 is 15 amino acids. Deletions cut 3 bases from V and 4 bases from J, with 10 bases between.

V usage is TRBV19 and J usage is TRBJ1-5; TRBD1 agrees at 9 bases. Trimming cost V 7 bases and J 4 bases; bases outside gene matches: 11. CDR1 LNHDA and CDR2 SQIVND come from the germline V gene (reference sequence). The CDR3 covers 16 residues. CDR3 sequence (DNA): TGTGCCAGTACGGGACGCCGGGACAGGGCGAATCAGCCCCAGCATTTT. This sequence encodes CASTGRRDRANQPQHF.